Below are 27 T cell receptor beta chains sequenced from a single sample in a study of CD8+ T cells in alopecia areata. RNA was isolated and reverse transcribed to cDNA, the sequencing template. Profiling relied on immunoSEQ multiplex PCR, and the TCRdb table lists in-frame clones only, not all of them. The sample lists under 250,000 clones; around 62% were seen once. The starting material was CD4+ T cells sorted from blood, obtained at week 0. These receptors originate from a human donor with alopecia areata.

This sequence joins TRBV29-1 and TRBJ1-1; D is ambiguous. Germline values: CDR1 SQVTM, CDR2 ANQGSEA. The CDR3 loop spans 13 amino acids. V was clipped by 7 bases and J by 1 base, with 13 bases between them. The chain's CDR3 is CSGHVVTNTEAFF. The CDR3 DNA follows: TGCAGCGGGCACGTGGTTACGAACACTGAAGCTTTCTTT.

Only one count was recorded for this clone. This chain connects TRBV5-4 to TRBJ2-5; 9 bases align to TRBD2. The V gene's germline CDR1 is SGHNT and CDR2 YYREEE (reference sequence). The CDR3 is 14 residues long. J lost 5 bases, V lost 4 bases, and 6 bases had no gene match. The CDR3 region is CASSTGLAGETQYF. Here the CDR3 DNA reads TGTGCCAGCAGCACGGGACTAGCCGGGGAGACCCAGTACTTC.

The chain combines TRBV29-1 with TRBJ1-2; D is possibly TRBD1 (6 bases). CDR1 and CDR2 (germline): SQVTM, ANQGSEA. The length of the CDR3 is 13 residues. V gave up 3 bases and J gave up 2 bases, with 10 bases separating them. Written as DNA, the CDR3 is TGCAGCGTTGATTTGGACAGCAACTATGGCTACACCTTC. Translated: CSVDLDSNYGYTF.

The V and J genes are TRBV4-1 and TRBJ2-7, with D perhaps assigned TRBD1 or TRBD2 (5 bases each). The CDR3 is 13 amino acids. V was trimmed by 0 bases and J by 6 bases, leaving 9 bases between them. Germline CDR1 reads MGHRA; CDR2 reads YSYEKL. Here the CDR3 DNA reads TGCGCCAGCAGCCAAGAGGGGGACCTCGAGCAGTACTTC. It codes for CASSQEGDLEQYF.

The CDR3 reads CASSQLLAGVNTGELFF. The CDR3 nucleotides are TGCGCCAGCAGCCAATTGCTTGCGGGAGTTAACACCGGGGAGCTGTTTTTT. The chain joins TRBV4-1 to TRBJ2-2; 7 nucleotides align to TRBD2. The germline V gene encodes CDR1 MGHRA and CDR2 YSYEKL. This CDR3 is 17 amino acids long. The V gene end was trimmed by 2 bases and the J gene end by 2 bases; junction bases not matched to a gene: 8.

Concerning this clone itself: Other DNA sequences from this sample encode an identical CDR3 as well. The V gene is TRBV30, the J gene TRBJ1-1, with D uncertain. The CDR3 contains 10 residues. Trimming removed 3 bases from V and 2 bases from J, with 1 base in between. Germline CDR1 reads GTSNPN; CDR2 reads SVGIG (reference sequence). The CDR3 sequence is CAWRNTEAFF. The CDR3 coding sequence is TGTGCCTGGAGAAACACTGAAGCTTTCTTT.

In this sample, this clone turned up a few times. V usage is TRBV28 and J usage is TRBJ2-5; D not certain. This CDR3 has 11 amino acids. Germline CDR1 is MDHEN and CDR2 is SYDVKM. V was trimmed by 7 bases and J by 5 bases, leaving 8 bases between them. For the CDR3, the DNA is TGTGCCAGCATGGAAACGGAGACCCAGTACTTC. Translation gives CASMETETQYF.

CDR3 sequence reads: CASSGKTGGSYNEQFF. DNA of the CDR3: TGCGCCAGCAGCGGGAAGACAGGGGGCTCCTACAATGAGCAGTTCTTC. The chain joins TRBV5-1 to TRBJ2-1, with 9 positions matching TRBD1. The V and J ends lost 4 bases and 0 bases, in that order; junction bases with no gene match: 5. This CDR3 has 16 residues. Looked up from germline, CDR1 is SGHRS and CDR2 is YFSETQ. The full variable domain, its missing parts supplied by reference TRBV5-1 and TRBJ2-1, is KAGVTQTPRYLIKTRGQQVTLSCSPISGHRSVSWYQQTPGQGLQFLFEYFSETQRNKGNFPGRFSGRQFSNSRSEMNVSTLELGDSALYLCASSGKTGGSYNEQFFGPGTRLTVL.

The genes are TRBV19 and TRBJ2-7, with D perhaps being TRBD1 or TRBD2 (5 bases each). The CDR3 runs to 16 residues. Between the trimmed V and J ends, which lost 4 bases and 0 bases, there was a span of 16 bases. Germline V gives CDR1 LNHDA, CDR2 SQIVND (reference sequence). CDR3 coding DNA: TGTGCCAGTAGTACAACCGGGACCCTAGGCTCCTACGAGCAGTACTTC. Translating gives CASSTTGTLGSYEQYF.

This clone was seen a few times. The J gene is TRBJ2-7, the V gene TRBV6-5; D call uncertain. V gave up 4 bases and J gave up 5 bases, with 15 bases separating them. Per germline, CDR1 MNHEY and CDR2 SVGAGI. The CDR3 length is 14 residues. The CDR3, as DNA: TGTGCCAGCAGTTGGACCGACGATTACAACGAGCAGTACTTC. Protein product: CASSWTDDYNEQYF.

This sequence joins TRBV6-4 and TRBJ2-5; possibly TRBD1 for D (6 bases). Germline CDR1 reads MRHNA; CDR2 reads SNTAGT. This CDR3 comprises 14 residues. V dropped 1 base and J dropped 4 bases, with 10 bases sitting between them. CDR3 in DNA: TGTGCCAGCAGTGACTGGGACAACACAGAGACCCAGTACTTC. Protein sequence: CASSDWDNTETQYF.

The chain links TRBV25-1 to TRBJ1-1, with D tentatively TRBD1 (6 bases). Trimming pared 2 bases from V and 3 bases from J, leaving 13 bases between. The CDR3 is made up of 15 amino acids. The V gene's germline CDR1 is MGHDK and CDR2 SYGVNS. The CDR3 loop reads CASSEGWGADTEAFF. DNA of the CDR3: TGTGCCAGCAGTGAAGGGTGGGGGGCGGACACTGAAGCTTTCTTT.

This clone was picked up many times. The chain uses TRBV19 and TRBJ1-1; possible D gene TRBD1, 5 bases. Deletions cut 6 bases from V and 1 base from J, with 18 bases between. The CDR3 contains 16 residues. CDR1 is LNHDA, CDR2 SQIVND, per germline (reference sequence). In nucleotides, the CDR3 is TGTGCCAGTAGGGCGCGGTCGCAGAGGGGGAACACTGAAGCTTTCTTT. Amino acids: CASRARSQRGNTEAFF.

In its sample, this clone was seen many times. V and J are TRBV7-2 and TRBJ2-1; D is uncertain. CDR1 and CDR2 from the germline V gene are SGHTA and FQGNSA. The CDR3 is 11 residues long. V was cut by 5 bases and J by 5 bases, with 4 bases left in between. For the CDR3, the DNA is TGTGCCAGCAGCGCGCACAATGAGCAGTTCTTC. It codes for CASSAHNEQFF.

The chain carries TRBV29-1 and TRBJ1-2; TRBD1 matches 8 bases. This CDR3 has 16 amino acids. The junction had 15 bases not matched to a gene; V was cut back by 6 bases and J by 3 bases. CDR1 is SQVTM and CDR2 is ANQGSEA in the germline V gene. The CDR3 spells CSVQTGVVGLDYGYTF. CDR3 in DNA: TGCAGCGTCCAGACAGGGGTGGTCGGGCTAGACTATGGCTACACCTTC.

This clone occurred a few times. The chain employs TRBV4-1 and TRBJ2-1; the match to TRBD2 covers 10 bases. V trimming: 4 bases; J trimming: 9 bases; junction bases outside the gene matches: 18. The CDR3 extends over 18 amino acids. Germline-derived CDR1 and CDR2 are MGHRA and YSYEKL. CDR3 residues: CASSRGGLGLAGVGEQFF. CDR3 in DNA: TGCGCCAGCAGCCGAGGCGGCCTTGGCCTAGCGGGAGTCGGTGAGCAGTTCTTC.

In the case of this clone: Other DNA sequences from this sample encode an identical CDR3 as well. The chain joins TRBV2 to TRBJ2-3; D is ambiguous. CDR1 and CDR2 (germline): SNHLY, FYNNEI. With 5 bases removed from V and 0 bases from J, the gap between germline ends came to 0 bases. The CDR3 runs to 11 residues. The CDR3 here is CASSSTDTQYF. In DNA, the CDR3 is TGTGCCAGCAGTAGCACAGATACGCAGTATTTT.

This rearrangement joins TRBV5-1 to TRBJ2-3; 7 bases fit TRBD1. This CDR3 comprises 14 residues. Germline V gives CDR1 SGHRS, CDR2 YFSETQ. With V trimmed by 3 bases and J by 4 bases, 5 bases remained unmatched. CDR3 sequence (DNA): TGCGCCAGCAGCTCGACAGGGCCGGCAGATACGCAGTATTTT. Its translation is CASSSTGPADTQYF.

The V gene is TRBV2, the J gene TRBJ1-6, with 9 bases matching TRBD1. This CDR3 spans 15 amino acids. Per germline, CDR1 SNHLY and CDR2 FYNNEI. V gave up 3 bases and J gave up 10 bases; unmatched junction bases: 7. The CDR3 region is CASSEEGQGRSPLHF. The CDR3 DNA sequence: TGTGCCAGCAGTGAGGAGGGACAGGGCAGGTCACCCCTCCACTTT.

This sequence joins TRBV6-6 and TRBJ2-5; TRBD1 agrees at 8 bases. Judging by the DNA end, TRBJ2-7 fits better; the J call may be wrong. This CDR3 comprises 14 residues. Germline CDR1 and CDR2: MNHNY and SVGAGI (reference sequence). This chain's CDR3 is CASSKDREYYEQYF. The CDR3 coding sequence is TGTGCCAGCAGTAAGGACAGGGAATACTACGAGCAGTACTTC.

The gene calls are TRBV29-1 and TRBJ1-1; tentatively, D is TRBD1 (5 bases). The CDR3 has 13 amino acids. The V gene's germline CDR1 is SQVTM and CDR2 ANQGSEA. Trimming shortened V by 6 bases and J by 0 bases, and 11 bases separated the two germline ends. CDR3 region: CSVTGLLNTEAFF. Written as DNA, the CDR3 is TGCAGCGTGACGGGACTCTTGAACACTGAAGCTTTCTTT.

This clone has just one count. CDR3 region: CASSQATGVGEQYF. CDR3 DNA: TGTGCCAGCAGCCAAGCTACGGGAGTGGGCGAGCAGTACTTC. V is TRBV14 and J is TRBJ2-7; tentative D call: TRBD2 (6 bases). Per germline, CDR1 SGHDN and CDR2 FVKESK. The germline V and J ends were trimmed by 1 base and 6 bases, with 13 bases remaining between them. This CDR3 spans 14 amino acids.

The count of this clone is one. The CDR3 here is CSVEGGPSYEQYF. The CDR3 DNA reads as TGCAGCGTTGAGGGGGGGCCCTCCTACGAGCAGTACTTC. The J gene is TRBJ2-5, the V gene TRBV29-1; D possibly corresponds to TRBD2 (7 bases). Judging by the DNA end, TRBJ2-7 fits better; the J call may be wrong. Germline CDR1 SQVTM, CDR2 ANQGSEA. There are 13 residues in the CDR3.

The CDR3 spells CASSQGPNYGYTF. The CDR3 region has the DNA TGTGCCAGCAGCCAGGGACCTAACTATGGCTACACCTTC. The rearrangement uses TRBV5-5 and TRBJ1-2, with D perhaps matching TRBD1 (5 bases). This CDR3 is built from 13 residues. Germline V gives CDR1 SGHKS, CDR2 YYEKEE (reference sequence). The germline V and J ends were trimmed by 4 bases and 0 bases, with 7 bases remaining between them.

The chain is built from TRBV29-1 and TRBJ1-4; TRBD1 aligns across 7 bases. The germline V gene has CDR1 SQVTM and CDR2 ANQGSEA. This CDR3 has 15 residues. J was trimmed by 6 bases and V by 5 bases; bases with no gene match: 12. CDR3 sequence: CSVSRQGREDEKLFF. The CDR3 DNA sequence: TGCAGCGTTTCACGACAGGGCCGCGAGGATGAAAAACTGTTTTTT.

This clone was observed once. The chain combines TRBV29-1 with TRBJ2-7, with D perhaps matching TRBD1 (5 bases). The V end lost 6 bases, the J end lost 0 bases, and 12 bases lay between the germline ends. The length of the CDR3 is 13 residues. Per germline, CDR1 SQVTM and CDR2 ANQGSEA. The CDR3 DNA follows: TGCAGCGTAGTAGACAGACCCTCCTACGAGCAGTACTTC. Translated: CSVVDRPSYEQYF.

The rearrangement uses TRBV2 and TRBJ1-4, with D uncertain. The CDR3 extends over 13 amino acids. V was clipped by 7 bases and J by 6 bases, with 12 bases between them. The germline gives CDR1 SNHLY, CDR2 FYNNEI. Here the CDR3 reads CASKRSSDEKLFF. The CDR3 DNA follows: TGTGCCAGCAAAAGGAGTTCAGATGAAAAACTGTTTTTT.